This T cell receptor beta chain was sequenced during a study of Ad26.COV2.S vaccination and SARS-CoV-2 variants. Per germline, CDR1 SGDLS and CDR2 YYNGEE. CDR3 length: 15 residues. V shed 0 bases and J shed 10 bases, with 14 bases lying between them. Treatment reported: around 19 received Ad26.COV2.S at low or high dose, single or two shots; about 5 received placebo; per-sample allocation not given. Day 63 after the first vaccine or placebo injection was the time point for sampling. Assay used: immunoSEQ multiplex PCR; TCRdb lists only in-frame clones, some missing. This table has about 400,000 clones, 70% to 90% appearing once.

The clonotype comes from a person between 18 and 59 years old who received the Ad26.COV2.S COVID-19 vaccine or a placebo. The input for sequencing was peripheral blood, taken in a trial of Ad26.COV2.S vaccine versus placebo. The V and J genes are TRBV9 and TRBJ1-6; weak D call: TRBD1 (6 bases). This CDR3 reads CASSVAGVGESPLHF. DNA for the CDR3: TGTGCCAGCAGCGTAGCAGGGGTCGGCGAATCACCCCTCCACTTT.